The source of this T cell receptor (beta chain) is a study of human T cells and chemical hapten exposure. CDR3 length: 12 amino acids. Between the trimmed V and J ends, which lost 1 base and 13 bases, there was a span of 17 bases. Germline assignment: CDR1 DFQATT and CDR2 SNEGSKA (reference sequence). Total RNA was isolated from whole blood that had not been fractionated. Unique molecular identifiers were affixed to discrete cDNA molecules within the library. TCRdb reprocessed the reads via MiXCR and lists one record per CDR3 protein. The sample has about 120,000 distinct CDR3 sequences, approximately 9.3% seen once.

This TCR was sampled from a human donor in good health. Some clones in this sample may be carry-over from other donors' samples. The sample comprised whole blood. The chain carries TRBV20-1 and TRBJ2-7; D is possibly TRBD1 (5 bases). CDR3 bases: TGCAGTGCTAGAGGGAGACAGCCGAGTCAATACTTC. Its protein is CSARGRQPSQYF.